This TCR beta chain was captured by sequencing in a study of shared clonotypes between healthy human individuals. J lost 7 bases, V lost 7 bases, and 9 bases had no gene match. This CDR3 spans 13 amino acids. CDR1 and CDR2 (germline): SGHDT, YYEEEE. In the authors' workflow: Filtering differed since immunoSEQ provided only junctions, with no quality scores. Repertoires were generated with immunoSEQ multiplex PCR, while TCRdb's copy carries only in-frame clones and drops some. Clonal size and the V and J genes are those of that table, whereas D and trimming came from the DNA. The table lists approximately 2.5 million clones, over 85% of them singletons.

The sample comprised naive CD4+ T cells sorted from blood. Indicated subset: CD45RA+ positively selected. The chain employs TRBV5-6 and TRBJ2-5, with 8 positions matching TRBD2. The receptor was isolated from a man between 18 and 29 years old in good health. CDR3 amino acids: CASFSREGGTQYF. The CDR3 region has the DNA TGTGCCAGCTTCTCTCGGGAGGGAGGGACCCAGTACTTC.